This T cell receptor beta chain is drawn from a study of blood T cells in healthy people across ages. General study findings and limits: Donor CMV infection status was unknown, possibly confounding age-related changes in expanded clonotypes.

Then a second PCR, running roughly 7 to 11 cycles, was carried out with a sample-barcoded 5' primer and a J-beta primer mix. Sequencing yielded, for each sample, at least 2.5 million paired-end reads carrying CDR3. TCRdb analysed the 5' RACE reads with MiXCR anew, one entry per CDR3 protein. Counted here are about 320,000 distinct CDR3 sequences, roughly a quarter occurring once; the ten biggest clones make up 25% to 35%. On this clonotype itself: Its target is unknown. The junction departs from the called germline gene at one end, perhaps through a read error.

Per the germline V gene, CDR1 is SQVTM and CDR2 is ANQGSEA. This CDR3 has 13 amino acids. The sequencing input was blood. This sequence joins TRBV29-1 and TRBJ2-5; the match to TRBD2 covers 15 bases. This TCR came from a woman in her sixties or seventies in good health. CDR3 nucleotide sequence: TGCAGCGGACGGACTAGCGGGAGGGTTCCCGAGTTCTTC. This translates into CSGRTSGRVPEFF. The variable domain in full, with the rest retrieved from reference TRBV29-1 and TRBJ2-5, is SAVISQKPSRDICQRGTSLTIQCQVDSQVTMMFWYRQQPGQSLTLIATANQGSEATYESGFVIDKFPISRPNLTFSTLTVSNMSPEDSSIYLCSGRTSGRVPEFFGPGTRLLVL.